This T cell receptor beta chain is from a study of blood T cell repertoires in COVID-19 (dated by TCRdb to the early 2020s). About the study as a whole: Samples covering the acute and convalescent phases of COVID-19 were provided by collaborators in the United States, Italy and Spain. The repertoires were released in a freely available public database meant as a resource for research on the immune response to SARS-CoV-2. Subjects who had been exposed to COVID-19, were actively infected with it, or had recovered from it provided the deeply sampled blood TCRbeta repertoires that made up the dataset. The sample metadata nearly always contained a de-identified subject ID, COVID-19 status, age in years and sex. HLA class I and class II types, where available, came from metadata supplied by the sample provider rather than from assay-based typing. Samples were obtained from the ongoing ImmuneRACE study (first 160 participants) and from over 1,000 subjects provided by 6 global collaborators. The prospective study material was composed of cDNA or gDNA derived from T cells, B-cell-depleted T cells, or PBMCs.

Of note for this clone: Its antigen is still unknown. The input lacks base qualities; no much larger clone sits a single base away.

The research as a whole found: The amount of clinical and demographic metadata varied by source and participant and was provided uncurated.

TCRbeta CDR3 regions were amplified from genomic DNA by means of the immunoSEQ Assay, a bias-controlled multiplex PCR. The authors' pipeline ran thus. The number of nucleated cells in each sample was estimated by amplification of reference gene primers within the assay. To quantify the absolute abundance of each unique TCRbeta CDR3 rearrangement, sequence reads were collapsed and filtered. For each sample, productive Simpson clonality was calculated as the square root of Simpson's diversity index across productive rearrangements. Imported from immuneACCESS, the table was reduced by TCRdb to in-frame sequences with V and J called. These copies leave out some clones; in studies compared against another copy, an unresolved V gene accounts for under half, and the cause of the remainder is not known. V, J and clone size are those of that table, while D and trimming were read from the DNA. The sample data list around 130,000 clones, and roughly four fifths of these were observed just once. The top ten constitute 15% to 20% of the sample.

Collaborating institutions collected whole blood in K2EDTA tubes following their own protocols. For TCRbeta analysis, collaborators shipped samples as frozen whole blood, isolated PBMCs, or DNA extracted from either of those sample types. Trimming removed 0 bases from V and 1 base from J, leaving 9 bases between the germline ends. CDR1 and CDR2 were assigned from the germline V gene as MNHEY and SVGAGI. From cysteine to phenylalanine, the CDR3 is 15 amino acids long. Only the CDR3 portion is preserved as DNA: 45 bases, with reading frame beginning at the first base. Sequences were obtained from peripheral blood. The receptor's source is a woman aged 45-60 years with acute or convalescent COVID-19. The chain employs TRBV6-5 and TRBJ1-1, with no D gene named confidently. The sequenced DNA is TGTGCCAGCAGTTACTCGTCGGGTGGGAACACTGAAGCTTTCTTT. Translated, this is CASSYSSGGNTEAFF.